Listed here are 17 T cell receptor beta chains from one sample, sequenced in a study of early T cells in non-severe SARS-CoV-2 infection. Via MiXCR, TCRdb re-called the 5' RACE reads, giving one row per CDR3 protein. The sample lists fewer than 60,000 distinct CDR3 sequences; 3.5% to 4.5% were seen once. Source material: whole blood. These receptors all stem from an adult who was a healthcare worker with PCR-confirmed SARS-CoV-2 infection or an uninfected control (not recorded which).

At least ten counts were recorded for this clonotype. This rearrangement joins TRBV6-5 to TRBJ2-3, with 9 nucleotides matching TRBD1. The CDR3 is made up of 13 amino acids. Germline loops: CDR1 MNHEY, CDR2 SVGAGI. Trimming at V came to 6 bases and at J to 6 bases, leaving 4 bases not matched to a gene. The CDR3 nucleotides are TGTGCCAGCAGACGGACAGGGGCCGATACGCAGTATTTT. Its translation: CASRRTGADTQYF.

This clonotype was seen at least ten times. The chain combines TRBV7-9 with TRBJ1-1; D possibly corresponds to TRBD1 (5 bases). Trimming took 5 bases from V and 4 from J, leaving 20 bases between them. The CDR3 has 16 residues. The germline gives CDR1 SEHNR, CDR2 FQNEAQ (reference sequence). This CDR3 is CASSPFPGRASTEAFF. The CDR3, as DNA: TGTGCCAGCAGCCCTTTCCCTGGCAGGGCGAGCACTGAAGCTTTCTTT.

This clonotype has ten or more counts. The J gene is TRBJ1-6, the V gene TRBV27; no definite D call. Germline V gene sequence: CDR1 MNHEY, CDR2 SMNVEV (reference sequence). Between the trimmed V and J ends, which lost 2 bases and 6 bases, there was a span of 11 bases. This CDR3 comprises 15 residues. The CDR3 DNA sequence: TGTGCCAGCAGTTTAAAGGAGACCAGTAATTCACCCCTCCACTTT. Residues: CASSLKETSNSPLHF.

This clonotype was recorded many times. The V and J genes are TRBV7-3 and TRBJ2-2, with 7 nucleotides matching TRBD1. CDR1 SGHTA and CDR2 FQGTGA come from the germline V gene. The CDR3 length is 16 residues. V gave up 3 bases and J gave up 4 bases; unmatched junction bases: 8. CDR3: CASSLSRQGTTGELFF. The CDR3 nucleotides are TGTGCCAGCAGCTTGAGTCGACAGGGTACCACCGGGGAGCTGTTTTTT.

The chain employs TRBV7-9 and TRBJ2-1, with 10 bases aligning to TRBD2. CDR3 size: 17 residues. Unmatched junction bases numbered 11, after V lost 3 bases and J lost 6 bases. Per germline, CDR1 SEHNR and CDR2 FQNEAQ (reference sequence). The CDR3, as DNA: TGTGCCAGCAGCTTCTTTAGCGGGAGGAACTCTTTCAATGAGCAGTTCTTC. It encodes CASSFFSGRNSFNEQFF.

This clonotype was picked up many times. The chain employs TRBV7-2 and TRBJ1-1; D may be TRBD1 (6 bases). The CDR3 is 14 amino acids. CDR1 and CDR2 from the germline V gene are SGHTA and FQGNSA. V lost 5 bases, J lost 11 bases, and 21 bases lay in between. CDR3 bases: TGTGCCAGCAGCCCATCCCGACAGGTCCAGATCGCTTTCTTT. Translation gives CASSPSRQVQIAFF.

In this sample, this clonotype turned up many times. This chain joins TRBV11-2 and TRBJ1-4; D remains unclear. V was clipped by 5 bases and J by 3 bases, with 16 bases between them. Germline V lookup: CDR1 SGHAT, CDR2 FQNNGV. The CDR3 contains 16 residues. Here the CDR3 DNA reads TGTGCCAGCAGCCACTCCGCCGCAGCCCCTAATGAAAAACTGTTTTTT. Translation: CASSHSAAAPNEKLFF.

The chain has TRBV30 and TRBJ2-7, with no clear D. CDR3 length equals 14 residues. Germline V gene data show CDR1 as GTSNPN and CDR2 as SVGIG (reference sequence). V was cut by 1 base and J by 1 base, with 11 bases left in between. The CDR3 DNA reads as TGTGCCTGGAGTGGAGACAAGGGTTCCTACGAGCAGTACTTC. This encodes CAWSGDKGSYEQYF.

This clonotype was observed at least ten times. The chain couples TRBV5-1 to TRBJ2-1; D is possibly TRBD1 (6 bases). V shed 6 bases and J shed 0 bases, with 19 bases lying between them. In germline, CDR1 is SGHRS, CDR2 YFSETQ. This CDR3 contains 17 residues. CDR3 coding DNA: TGCGCCAGCACCCGGACAGTCACACCGAGCTCCTACAATGAGCAGTTCTTC. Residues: CASTRTVTPSSYNEQFF. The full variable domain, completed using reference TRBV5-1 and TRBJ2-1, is KAGVTQTPRYLIKTRGQQVTLSCSPISGHRSVSWYQQTPGQGLQFLFEYFSETQRNKGNFPGRFSGRQFSNSRSEMNVSTLELGDSALYLCASTRTVTPSSYNEQFFGPGTRLTVL.

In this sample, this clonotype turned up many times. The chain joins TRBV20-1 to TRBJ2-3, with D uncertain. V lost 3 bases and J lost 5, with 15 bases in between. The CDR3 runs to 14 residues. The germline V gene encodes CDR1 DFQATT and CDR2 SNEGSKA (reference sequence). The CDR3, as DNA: TGCAGTGCTAGCGTGGTGGTGACTCAAGATACGCAGTATTTT. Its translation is CSASVVVTQDTQYF.

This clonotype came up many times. The CDR3 DNA reads TGTGCCAGCAGCCAAGATCTAGCGGACTCCTACGAGCAGTACTTC. This codes for CASSQDLADSYEQYF. V usage is TRBV4-2 and J usage is TRBJ2-7; 7 nucleotides line up with TRBD2. The CDR3 is 15 amino acids. CDR1 and CDR2 (germline): LGHNA, YNFKEQ. V lost 0 bases, J lost 0 bases, and 2 bases stayed unmatched.

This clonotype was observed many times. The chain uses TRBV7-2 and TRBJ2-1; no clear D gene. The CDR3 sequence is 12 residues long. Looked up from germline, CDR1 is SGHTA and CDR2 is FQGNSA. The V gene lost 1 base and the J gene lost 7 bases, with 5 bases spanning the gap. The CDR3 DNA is TGTGCCAGCAGCTTAGTTATTAATGAGCAGTTCTTC. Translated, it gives CASSLVINEQFF. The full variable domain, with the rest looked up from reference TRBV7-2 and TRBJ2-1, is GAGVSQSPSNKVTEKGKDVELRCDPISGHTALYWYRQSLGQGLEFLIYFQGNSAPDKSGLPSDRFSAERTGGSVSTLTIQRTQQEDSAVYLCASSLVINEQFFGPGTRLTVL.

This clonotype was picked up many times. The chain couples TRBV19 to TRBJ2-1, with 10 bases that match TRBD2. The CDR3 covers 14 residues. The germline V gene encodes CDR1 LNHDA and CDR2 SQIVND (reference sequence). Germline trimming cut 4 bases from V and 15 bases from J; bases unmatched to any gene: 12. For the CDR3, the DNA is TGTGCCAGTAGTACGTCTTCTAGCGGGAGCTGGCGGTTCTTC. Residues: CASSTSSSGSWRFF.

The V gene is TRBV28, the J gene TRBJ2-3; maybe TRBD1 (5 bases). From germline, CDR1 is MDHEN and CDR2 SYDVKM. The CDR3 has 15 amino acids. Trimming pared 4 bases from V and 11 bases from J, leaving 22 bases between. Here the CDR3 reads CASSSRGALRLMQYF. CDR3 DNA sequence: TGTGCCAGCAGTTCCCGTGGGGCCCTTAGATTGATGCAGTATTTT. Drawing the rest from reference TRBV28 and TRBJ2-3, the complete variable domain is DVKVTQSSRYLVKRTGEKVFLECVQDMDHENMFWYRQDPGLGLRLIYFSYDVKMKEKGDIPEGYSVSREKKERFSLILESASTNQTSMYLCASSSRGALRLMQYFGPGTRLTVL.

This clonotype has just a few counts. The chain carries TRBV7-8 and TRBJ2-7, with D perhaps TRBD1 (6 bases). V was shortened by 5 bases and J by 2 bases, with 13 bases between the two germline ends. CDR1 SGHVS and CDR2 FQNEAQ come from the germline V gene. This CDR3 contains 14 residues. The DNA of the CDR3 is TGTGCCAGCAGCCCCGACAGGTCTCCCTACGAGCAGTACTTC. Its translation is CASSPDRSPYEQYF.

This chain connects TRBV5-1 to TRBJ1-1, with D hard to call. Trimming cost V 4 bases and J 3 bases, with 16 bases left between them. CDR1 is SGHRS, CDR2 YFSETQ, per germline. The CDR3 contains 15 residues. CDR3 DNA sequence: TGCGCCAGCAGCCTAGAAGGACGGGCGGACACTGAAGCTTTCTTT. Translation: CASSLEGRADTEAFF.

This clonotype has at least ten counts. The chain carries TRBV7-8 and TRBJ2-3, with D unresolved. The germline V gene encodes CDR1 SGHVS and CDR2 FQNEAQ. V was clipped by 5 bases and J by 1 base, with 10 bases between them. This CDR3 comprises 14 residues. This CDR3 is CASSTRLGTDTQYF. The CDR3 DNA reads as TGTGCCAGCAGCACCCGACTCGGCACAGATACGCAGTATTTT.